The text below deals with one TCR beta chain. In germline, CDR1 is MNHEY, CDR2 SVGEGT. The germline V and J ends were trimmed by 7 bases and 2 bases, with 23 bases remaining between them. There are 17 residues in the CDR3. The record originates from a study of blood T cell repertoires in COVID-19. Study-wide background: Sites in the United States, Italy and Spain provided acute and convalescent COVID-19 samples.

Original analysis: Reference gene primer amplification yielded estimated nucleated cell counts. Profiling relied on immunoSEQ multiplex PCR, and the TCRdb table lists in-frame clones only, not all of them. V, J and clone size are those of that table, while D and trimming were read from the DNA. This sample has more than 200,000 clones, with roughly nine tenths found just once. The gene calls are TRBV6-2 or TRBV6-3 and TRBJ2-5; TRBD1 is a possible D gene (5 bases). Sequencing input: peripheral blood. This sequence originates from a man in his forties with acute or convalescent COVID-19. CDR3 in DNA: TGTGCCAGCACCCCGTTCGACTTCGAGACAGTACAAGAGACCCAGTACTTC. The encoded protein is CASTPFDFETVQETQYF.